The TCR beta chain described here comes from a study of technical replicates of blood from a handful of donors (dated by TCRdb to 2015 to 2018). Receptors were amplified or captured by the immunoSEQ multiplex PCR assay. TCRdb took over this immuneACCESS table, retaining in-frame rearrangements with V and J assigned. Such tables are incomplete; in checked studies, under half of the missing clones stem from an unresolved V gene, and the remainder is unexplained. The sample records approximately 76,000 clones, less than 98% of which are singletons. 0.15% to 0.2% of the sample lies in the top ten. Trimming costs V 3 bases and J 8 bases, and their ends lie 7 bases apart. From a lookup of the germline V gene, CDR1 and CDR2 are SGHAT and FQNNGV. The CDR3 goes from the cysteine to the phenylalanine over 11 residues. This entry keeps only the CDR3 DNA: 33 bases, framed from base 1. Details on this clone: Its antigen has not been determined. Within one base of it there is no much larger clone, and no base qualities were kept.

The V and J segments used are TRBV11-2 and TRBJ2-5, and possibly TRBD1, on 6 matching bases. The sample comprised T cells isolated from PBMCs. The TCR originated in a human donor in good health. The CDR3 region reads CASSLGATQYF. The nucleotide sequence is given as TGTGCCAGCAGCTTGGGGGCTACCCAGTACTTC.